This T cell receptor beta chain was recorded in a study of blood T cell repertoires in COVID-19. In the study overall: Sources were T cells, B-cell-depleted T cells, or PBMCs; the material itself was cDNA or gDNA.

V was pared by 4 bases and J by 0 bases, with 14 bases between. This CDR3 contains 16 residues. Germline V CDR1 and CDR2: SGHRS, YFSETQ. Original handling: Reference gene primer amplification gave nucleated cell count estimates. Only in-frame clones appear in the TCRdb table, and some are missing; sequencing was by immunoSEQ multiplex PCR. V and J calls and clone size are copied from that table; D and trimming were computed from the DNA. The sample contains 430,000 or so clones, about 88% of which appear only once. Grouping used clinical history reported by participants in a survey and questionnaire. The sequence was collected from a woman aged 18 to 35 who had been exposed to COVID-19. V usage is TRBV5-1 and J usage is TRBJ2-1; tentatively, D is TRBD1 (6 bases). What was sequenced was PBMCs or T cells enriched from blood (not recorded which). The chain's CDR3 is CASSESGAPSYNEQFF. CDR3 sequence (DNA): TGCGCCAGCAGCGAATCAGGGGCACCCTCCTACAATGAGCAGTTCTTC.